Listed here is a single T cell receptor (beta chain). Its matching antigen is unknown. The CDR3 sequence is 14 residues long. The V and J ends lost 4 bases and 0 bases respectively, with 11 bases between them. The germline V gene has CDR1 SQVTM and CDR2 ANQGSEA. This record comes from a study of T cell responses to AZD1222 COVID-19 vaccine. Study conclusions and caveats: CD4 TCRs associated with vaccination spanned spike, dominating at 160-218 and 743-854. Epitopes outside B.1.351 and B.1.1.7 mutated regions reportedly drew nearly half of spike TCRs. The donor group comprised mostly white British people and more females; the analysis possibly underestimated clonal diversity.

TCRdb keeps only in-frame clones here, not all; method: immunoSEQ multiplex PCR. The sample consists of around 50,000 clones, 89% of them appearing once. The source of this sequence is an adult who received the AZD1222 COVID-19 vaccine. This specimen consisted of peripheral blood, obtained 28 days after the second AZD1222 dose. The chain combines TRBV29-1 with TRBJ2-3; no firm D call. The DNA for the CDR3 is TGCAGCGTTGTATCCCCCCCCAGCACAGATACGCAGTATTTT. Translation gives CSVVSPPSTDTQYF.